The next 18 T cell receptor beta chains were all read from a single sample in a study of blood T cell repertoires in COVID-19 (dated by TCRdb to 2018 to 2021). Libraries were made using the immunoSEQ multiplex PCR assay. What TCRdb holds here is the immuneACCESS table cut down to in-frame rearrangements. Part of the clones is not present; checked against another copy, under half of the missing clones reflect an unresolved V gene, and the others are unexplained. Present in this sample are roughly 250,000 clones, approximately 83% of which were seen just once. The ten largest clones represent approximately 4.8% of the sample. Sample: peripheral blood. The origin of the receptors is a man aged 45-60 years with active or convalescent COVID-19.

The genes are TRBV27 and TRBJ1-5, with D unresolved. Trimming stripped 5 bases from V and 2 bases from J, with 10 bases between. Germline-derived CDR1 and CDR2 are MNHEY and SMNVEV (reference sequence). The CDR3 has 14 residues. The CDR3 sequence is CASSQNMGNQPQHF. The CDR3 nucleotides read TGTGCCAGCAGTCAAAACATGGGCAATCAGCCCCAGCATTTT.

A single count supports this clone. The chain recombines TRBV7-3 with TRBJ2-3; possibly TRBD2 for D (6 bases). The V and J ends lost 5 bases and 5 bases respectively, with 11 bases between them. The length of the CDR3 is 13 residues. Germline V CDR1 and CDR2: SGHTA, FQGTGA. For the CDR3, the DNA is TGTGCCAGCAGCCCGGGAGCGCAAGATACGCAGTATTTT. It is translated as CASSPGAQDTQYF.

CDR3 loop: CSVGGGEASSYGYTF. For the CDR3, the DNA is TGCAGCGTTGGAGGAGGGGAGGCCTCTAGCTATGGCTACACCTTC. The chain links TRBV29-1 to TRBJ1-2, with D possibly being TRBD1 (5 bases). The V end was cut by 4 bases, the J end by 4 bases, with 19 bases between. CDR3 length equals 15 residues. Germline lookup yields CDR1 SQVTM and CDR2 ANQGSEA.

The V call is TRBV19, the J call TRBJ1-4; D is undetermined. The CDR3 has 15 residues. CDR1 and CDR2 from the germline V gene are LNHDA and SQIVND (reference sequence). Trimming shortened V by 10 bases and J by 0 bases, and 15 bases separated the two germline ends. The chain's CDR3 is CATSRQAATNEKLFF. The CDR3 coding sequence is TGTGCCACCTCCCGCCAGGCTGCAACTAATGAAAAACTGTTTTTT.

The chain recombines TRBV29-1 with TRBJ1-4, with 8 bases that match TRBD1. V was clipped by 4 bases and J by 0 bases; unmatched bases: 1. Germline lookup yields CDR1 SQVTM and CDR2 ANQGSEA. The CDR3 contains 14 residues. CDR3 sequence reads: CSVADRATNEKLFF. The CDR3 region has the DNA TGCAGCGTTGCGGACAGGGCAACTAATGAAAAACTGTTTTTT.

The CDR3 spells CASSLSGLAGEQYF. CDR3 coding DNA: TGTGCCAGCAGCTTATCGGGACTAGCGGGGGAGCAGTACTTC. The chain uses TRBV11-2 and TRBJ2-7; TRBD2 matches 13 bases. The CDR3 covers 14 residues. Germline CDR1 SGHAT, CDR2 FQNNGV. Unmatched junction bases numbered 2, after V lost 2 bases and J lost 7 bases.

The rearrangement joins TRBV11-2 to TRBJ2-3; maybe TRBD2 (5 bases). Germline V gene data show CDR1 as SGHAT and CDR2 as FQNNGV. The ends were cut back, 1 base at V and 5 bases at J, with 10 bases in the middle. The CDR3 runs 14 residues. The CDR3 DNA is TGTGCCAGCAGCTTAGGGCTAGCAGGAGATACGCAGTATTTT. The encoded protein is CASSLGLAGDTQYF.

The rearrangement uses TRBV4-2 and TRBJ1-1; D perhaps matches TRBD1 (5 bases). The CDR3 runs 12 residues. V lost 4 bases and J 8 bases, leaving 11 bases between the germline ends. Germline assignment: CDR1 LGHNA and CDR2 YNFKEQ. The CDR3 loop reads CASSPNDREAFF. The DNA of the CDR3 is TGTGCCAGCAGCCCCAATGACAGAGAAGCTTTCTTT.

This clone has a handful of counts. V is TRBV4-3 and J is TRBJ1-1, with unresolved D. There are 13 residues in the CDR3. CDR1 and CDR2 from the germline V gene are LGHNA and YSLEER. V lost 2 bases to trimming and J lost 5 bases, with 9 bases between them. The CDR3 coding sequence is TGCGCCAGCAGCCAAACATGGGAGACTGAAGCTTTCTTT. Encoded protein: CASSQTWETEAFF.

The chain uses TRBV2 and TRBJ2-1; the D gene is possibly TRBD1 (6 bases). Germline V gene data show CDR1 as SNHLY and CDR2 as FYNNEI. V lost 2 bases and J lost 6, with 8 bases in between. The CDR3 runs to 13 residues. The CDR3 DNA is TGTGCCAGCAGTGAAACCAGGGGCAATGAGCAGTTCTTC. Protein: CASSETRGNEQFF.

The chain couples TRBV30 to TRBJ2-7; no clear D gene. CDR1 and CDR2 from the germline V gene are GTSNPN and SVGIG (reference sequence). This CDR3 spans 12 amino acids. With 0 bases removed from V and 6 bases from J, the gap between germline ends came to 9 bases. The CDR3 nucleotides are TGTGCCTGGAGTGTCTTATACTCCGAGCAGTACTTC. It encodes CAWSVLYSEQYF.

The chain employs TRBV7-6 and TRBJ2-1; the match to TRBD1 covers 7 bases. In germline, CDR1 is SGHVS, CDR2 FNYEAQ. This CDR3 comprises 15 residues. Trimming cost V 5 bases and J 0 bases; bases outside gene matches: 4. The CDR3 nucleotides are TGTGCCAGCAGCATCGGGACAGTCTCCTACAATGAGCAGTTCTTC. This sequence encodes CASSIGTVSYNEQFF.

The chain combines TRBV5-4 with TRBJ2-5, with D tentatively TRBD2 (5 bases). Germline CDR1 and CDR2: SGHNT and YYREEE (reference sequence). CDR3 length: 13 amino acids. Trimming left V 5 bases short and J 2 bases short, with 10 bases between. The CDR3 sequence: CASSLEEQETQYF. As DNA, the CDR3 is TGTGCCAGCAGTCTGGAGGAGCAAGAGACCCAGTACTTC.

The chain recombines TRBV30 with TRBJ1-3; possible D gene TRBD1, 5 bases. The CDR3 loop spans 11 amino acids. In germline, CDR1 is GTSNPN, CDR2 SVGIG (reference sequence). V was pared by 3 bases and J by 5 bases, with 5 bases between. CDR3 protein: CAWRGRNTIYF. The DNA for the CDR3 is TGTGCCTGGAGGGGGCGAAACACCATATATTTT. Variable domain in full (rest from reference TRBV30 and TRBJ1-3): SQTIHQWPATLVQPVGSPLSLECTVEGTSNPNLYWYRQAAGRGLQLLFYSVGIGQISSEVPQNLSASRPQDRQFILSSKKLLLSDSGFYLCAWRGRNTIYFGEGSWLTVV.

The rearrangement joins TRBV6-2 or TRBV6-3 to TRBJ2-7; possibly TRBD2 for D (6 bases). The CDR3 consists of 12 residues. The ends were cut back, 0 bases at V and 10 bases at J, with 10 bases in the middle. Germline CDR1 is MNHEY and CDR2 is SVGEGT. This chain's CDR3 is CASSYSSGEQYF. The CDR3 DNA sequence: TGTGCCAGCAGTTACTCTTCGGGGGAACAGTACTTC.

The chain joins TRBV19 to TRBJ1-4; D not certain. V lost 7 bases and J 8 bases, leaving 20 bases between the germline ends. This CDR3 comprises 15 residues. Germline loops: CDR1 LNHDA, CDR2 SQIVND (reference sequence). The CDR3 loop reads CASTRSPNPREKLFF. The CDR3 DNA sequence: TGTGCCAGTACCCGGAGTCCCAATCCGCGGGAAAAACTGTTTTTT.

The CDR3 DNA is TGTGCCAGCAGTTTACCACAGGGTTTGGGGCAGCCCCAGCATTTT. It encodes CASSLPQGLGQPQHF. J is TRBJ1-5 and V is TRBV28; D might be TRBD1 (6 bases). Looked up from germline, CDR1 is MDHEN and CDR2 is SYDVKM. The V end lost 2 bases, the J end lost 7 bases, and 15 bases lay between the germline ends. The CDR3 extends over 15 amino acids. Full variable domain (remainder filled in from reference TRBV28 and TRBJ1-5): DVKVTQSSRYLVKRTGEKVFLECVQDMDHENMFWYRQDPGLGLRLIYFSYDVKMKEKGDIPEGYSVSREKKERFSLILESASTNQTSMYLCASSLPQGLGQPQHFGDGTRLSIL.

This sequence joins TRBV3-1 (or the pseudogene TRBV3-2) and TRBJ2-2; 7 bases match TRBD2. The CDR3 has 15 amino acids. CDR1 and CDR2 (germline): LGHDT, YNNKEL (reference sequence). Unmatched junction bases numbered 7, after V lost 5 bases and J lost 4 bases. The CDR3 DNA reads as TGTGCCAGCAGCACTCAGCGGGGCGGCACCGGGGAGCTGTTTTTT. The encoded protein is CASSTQRGGTGELFF.